This T cell receptor beta chain was found in a study of T cell responses to AZD1222 COVID-19 vaccine. Study-wide results and caveats: Only five or six people who got AZD1222 tested seropositive at baseline. Most donors were white British, females outnumbered males, and clonal diversity was possibly underestimated. Regions 160-218 and 743-854 held dominance among vaccine-associated CD4 TCRs, which spanned spike. Samples come after the peak T cell response, not at day 14.

V was trimmed by 6 bases and J by 6 bases, leaving 16 bases between them. CDR1 is SGHDT and CDR2 is YYEEEE in the germline V gene. The CDR3 spans 14 residues. Measured with immunoSEQ multiplex PCR; TCRdb has only the in-frame clones, and not every one. The table lists about 56,000 clones, around 86% of them singletons, with 16% in the top ten. Of note for this clone: Its specificity is unknown.

The sequencing used peripheral blood, collected on day 0 of AZD1222 vaccination. This rearrangement joins TRBV5-6 to TRBJ1-5; unclear D gene. The origin of this receptor is an adult in good health. CDR3 residues: CASNRGGVFQPQHF. The CDR3 DNA reads TGTGCCAGCAACCGCGGAGGAGTATTTCAGCCCCAGCATTTT. The full variable domain, completed using reference TRBV5-6 and TRBJ1-5, is DAGVTQSPTHLIKTRGQQVTLRCSPKSGHDTVSWYQQALGQGPQFIFQYYEEEERQRGNFPDRFSGHQFPNYSSELNVNALLLGDSALYLCASNRGGVFQPQHFGDGTRLSIL.